This T cell receptor (beta chain) was sequenced during a study of beta chain features in type 1 diabetes listed by TCRdb under 2018. With respect to the entire study: Patients and healthy donors did not differ in mean age, gender distribution, total cell number or subset yield. A total of over 90,000,000 sorted cells were examined across all samples, and a strong correlation was observed between cell number per subset and RNA yield. In the study, TCRB repertoires of sorted circulating CD4+ T cell subsets from recently diagnosed type 1 diabetes patients were compared with those of matched healthy donors. Regulatory and stem cell-like memory subsets were isolated from only 8 patients and roughly eight healthy donors, whereas naive and central memory subsets came from all 30 or so donors.

This clone has just a few counts. Its antigen is currently not known. Base-call qualities are not available, and no considerably larger clone is one nucleotide away. A single peripheral blood draw of 95 to 150 mL on average was collected from each donor into heparinised tubes. Naive, central memory, regulatory and stem cell-like memory CD4+ T cells were sorted on a BD FACSAria II using a panel including CD45RO, CCR7, CD25, CD127, CD95 and CD27. Purity was above 95% for every sorted population. Right away, PBMCs were isolated by Lymphoprep density gradient centrifugation and were stained directly, with no culture step. To minimize batch effects, samples were stained and sorted in pairs, one healthy donor with one patient per experiment. Summary of the overall study and its limitations: Naive, central memory and regulatory TCRB repertoires appeared to be more alike among patients than among healthy donors. Shorter templates might have been favored by PCR, but patient and control samples were amplified and corrected together, so both groups would have been affected equally by any skew. Because cDNA rather than genomic DNA was sequenced, highly expressing activated cells could have been over-represented, although no difference in activation and CD3 levels was found between groups. Because the HLA sub-analyses included only small numbers of individuals, any influence of HLA type on TCRB rearrangement was left unresolved. Patients with type 1 diabetes made fewer insertions and deleted more nucleotides at VDJ recombination sites, implying thymic rearrangement abnormalities. A moderate but significant shortening of TCRB CDR3 length was observed in type 1 diabetes patients in all four CD4+ subsets.

The entire isolated RNA was reverse transcribed using the High Capacity cDNA Reverse Transcription Kit, and thus expressed TCRB transcripts were sequenced. Deep immunoSEQ sequencing was performed on naive, central memory and regulatory T cell samples, with an average of about 3.6 million total reads per sample. After sorted cells were lysed in RLT buffer, RNA was extracted with DNase-treated RNeasy Micro or Mini kits, with the choice depending on cell number. To prevent cross-contamination, each cell subset was processed individually, whereas patient and healthy donor samples were processed jointly. The immunoSEQ multiplex PCR was used to amplify TCRB sequences from cDNA, generating 87-bp fragments that spanned the CDR3 region. Amplicons were sequenced on the Illumina HiSeq platform. The study's own analysis went as follows. Synthetic template baselines were used to correct PCR bias computationally, reads within Hamming distance 2 were collapsed together, and singletons that could not be merged were discarded. Reads were aligned against IMGT so that V, D and J genes, CDR3 length and insertions or deletions at six rearrangement sites could be assigned. Clonotype counts were normalized to sorted cell number within each subset before computing true diversity and Gini coefficients with the tcR R package. The overlap coefficient, calculated on TCRB nucleotide sequences, was used to quantify repertoire sharing. Out-of-frame TCRB sequences from naive cells were analyzed as a proxy for the pre-selection repertoire. TCRdb took this table from immuneACCESS and kept in-frame rearrangements with V and J called. Such tables lack part of the clones; where checked against another copy, unresolved V genes explain under half of the gap, and the rest is unexplained. V and J calls and clone size follow that table, whereas D and trimming were derived from the DNA. This sample has some 330,000 clones in its table, and approximately 11% of those were observed once. The ten largest clones capture 0.015% of the sample.

V is pruned by 3 bases and J by 8 bases, leaving 5 bases of the junction without a gene match. Its CDR3 holds 13 amino acids, cysteine through phenylalanine. Left in the record is the CDR3 DNA by itself, 39 bases read in frame from the first base. In the germline V gene, CDR1 corresponds to KGHSH and CDR2 to LQKENI. The source material was naive CD4+ T cells from blood. The cell subset or site tag for this specimen amounts to: true naive CD4+ T cells. The chain links TRBV18 with TRBJ1-1; TRBD1 lines up with 8 middle nucleotides. This receptor was obtained from a young woman in good health. The CDR3 protein: CASSPRQGREAFF. The nucleotide sequence is TGTGCCAGCTCACCGAGACAGGGGAGAGAAGCTTTCTTT.